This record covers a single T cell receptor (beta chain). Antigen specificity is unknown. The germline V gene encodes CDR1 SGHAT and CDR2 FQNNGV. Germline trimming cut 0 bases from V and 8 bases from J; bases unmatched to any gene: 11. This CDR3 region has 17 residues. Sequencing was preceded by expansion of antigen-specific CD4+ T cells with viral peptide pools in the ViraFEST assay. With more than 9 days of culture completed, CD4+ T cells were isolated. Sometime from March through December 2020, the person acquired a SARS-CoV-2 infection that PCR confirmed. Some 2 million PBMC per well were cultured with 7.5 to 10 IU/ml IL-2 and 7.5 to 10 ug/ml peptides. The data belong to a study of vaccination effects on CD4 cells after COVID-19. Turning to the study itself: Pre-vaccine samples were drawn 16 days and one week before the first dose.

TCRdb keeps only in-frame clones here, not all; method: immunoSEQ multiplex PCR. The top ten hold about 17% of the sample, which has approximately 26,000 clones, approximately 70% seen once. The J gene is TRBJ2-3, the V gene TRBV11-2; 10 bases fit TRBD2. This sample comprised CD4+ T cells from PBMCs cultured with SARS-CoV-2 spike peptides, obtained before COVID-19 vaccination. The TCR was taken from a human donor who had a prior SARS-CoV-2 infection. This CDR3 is CASSLEPAGGRSGTQYF. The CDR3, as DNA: TGTGCCAGCAGCTTAGAGCCAGCGGGGGGGCGGTCGGGTACGCAGTATTTT.